This T cell receptor beta chain was recovered during a study of blood T cell repertoires in COVID-19. Study at large: Spain, Italy and the United States supplied samples that represented acute and convalescent COVID-19. From T cells, B-cell-depleted T cells, or PBMCs came the material, which was cDNA or gDNA.

The method was immunoSEQ multiplex PCR; TCRdb's version includes in-frame clones alone and lacks a portion of them. The profile shows 150,000 to 200,000 clones, around 80% of them singletons. Recruited during active infection, patients (from Seattle) were subsequently followed longitudinally. The germline V gene has CDR1 KGHSH and CDR2 LQKENI. CDR3 length: 15 amino acids. V shed 3 bases, J shed 5 bases, and the junction held 5 bases outside the gene matches. This sequence was found in a woman of 80 years or more with COVID-19, enrolled during active disease. The chain has TRBV18 and TRBJ2-1; TRBD2 aligns across 9 bases. The sample consisted of peripheral blood. CDR3 sequence reads: CASSPVAGAHNEQFF. The CDR3 DNA reads as TGTGCCAGCTCACCCGTAGCGGGGGCCCACAATGAGCAGTTCTTC.